What follows are 32 T cell receptor beta chains derived from one specimen sequenced in a study of metastatic and nonmetastatic thyroid tumors. With MiXCR, TCRdb called clones anew from the PCR reads. The sample carries about 16,000 clones, around a third recorded once. No patient had received any treatment before thyroid surgery. Sequenced material: tumor tissue. The receptors come from a male donor with papillary thyroid cancer or a benign thyroid nodule (not recorded which). Some clones in this sample may be carry-over from other donors' samples.

There are a few counts of this clone. The chain is built from TRBV30 and TRBJ2-1; D call uncertain. The germline V and J ends were trimmed by 3 bases and 12 bases, with 27 bases remaining between them. Germline CDR1 reads GTSNPN; CDR2 reads SVGIG (reference sequence). The CDR3 spans 16 residues. The CDR3 is CAWSPVGWAGLGGQFF. CDR3 in DNA: TGTGCCTGGAGCCCGGTGGGGTGGGCAGGCCTCGGTGGGCAGTTCTTC. The variable domain in full, completed from reference TRBV30 and TRBJ2-1, reads SQTIHQWPATLVQPVGSPLSLECTVEGTSNPNLYWYRQAAGRGLQLLFYSVGIGQISSEVPQNLSASRPQDRQFILSSKKLLLSDSGFYLCAWSPVGWAGLGGQFFGPGTRLTVL.

The table lists this clone with many counts. The chain combines TRBV6-5 with TRBJ1-5, with D perhaps TRBD1 (6 bases). Trimming took off 2 bases at V and 0 bases at J, with 8 bases between the two ends. In germline, CDR1 is MNHEY, CDR2 SVGAGI. The CDR3 length is 15 residues. The CDR3 nucleotides are TGTGCCAGCAGTTACGGGGGCGCTAGCAATCAGCCCCAGCATTTT. Encoded protein: CASSYGGASNQPQHF.

J is TRBJ2-2 and V is TRBV6-1; no clear D. Trimming removed 7 bases from V and 1 base from J, with 7 bases in between. The CDR3 spans 13 residues. The germline gives CDR1 MNHNS, CDR2 SASEGT. The DNA for the CDR3 is TGTGCCAGCATCATAAGGAACACCGGGGAGCTGTTTTTT. It encodes CASIIRNTGELFF.

This chain links TRBV14 with TRBJ1-4; the D gene is possibly TRBD1 (6 bases). The V and J ends lost 2 bases and 7 bases respectively, with 14 bases between them. CDR1 and CDR2 from the germline V gene are SGHDN and FVKESK. There are 15 residues in the CDR3. The CDR3 DNA sequence: TGTGCCAGCAGCCAAATGGGGGGCAAGTTTGAAAAACTGTTTTTT. Its translation is CASSQMGGKFEKLFF.

To note about this clone: A clone one base away is much larger, so this may be a read error. The rearrangement links TRBV12-3 or TRBV12-4 to TRBJ1-5; D unresolved. This CDR3 spans 14 amino acids. The CDR3 DNA reads as TGTGCCAGCAAAATGACGGGGAGAGGTCAGCCCCCGCATTTT. Amino acids: CASKMTGRGQPPHF.

The chain is built from TRBV20-1 and TRBJ2-7, with 8 bases identical to TRBD2. The CDR3 loop spans 14 amino acids. Germline V gene data show CDR1 as DFQATT and CDR2 as SNEGSKA (reference sequence). After removal of 3 bases from V and 3 bases from J, the junction contained 7 bases not matched to a gene. Here the CDR3 DNA reads TGCAGTGCTAGGCCAGCGGGAGATCTCTACGAGCAGTACTTC. Protein sequence: CSARPAGDLYEQYF.

This chain uses TRBV30 with TRBJ1-1, with D perhaps matching TRBD1 (5 bases). This CDR3 comprises 14 residues. Trimming shortened V by 5 bases and J by 6 bases, and 19 bases separated the two germline ends. The germline V gene encodes CDR1 GTSNPN and CDR2 SVGIG (reference sequence). The CDR3 loop reads CAWRESPGDPEAFF. The CDR3, as DNA: TGTGCCTGGCGCGAATCACCCGGGGACCCTGAAGCTTTCTTT.

This clone was detected ten times or more. V usage is TRBV13 and J usage is TRBJ2-7, with 7 nucleotides matching TRBD2. V dropped 4 bases and J dropped 0; count of bases not matched to a gene: 9. In germline, CDR1 is PRHDT, CDR2 FYEKMQ (reference sequence). The CDR3 is 16 amino acids. CDR3 coding DNA: TGTGCCAGCAGCTCCTTAGCCGGGGGGAGCTCCTACGAGCAGTACTTC. Translated, it gives CASSSLAGGSSYEQYF.

J is TRBJ1-5 and V is TRBV30; D ambiguous. V gave up 3 bases and J gave up 0 bases, with 9 bases separating them. Germline-derived CDR1 and CDR2 are GTSNPN and SVGIG (reference sequence). This CDR3 spans 14 amino acids. The CDR3 DNA is TGTGCCTGGAGCCAAGGAGGTAGCAATCAGCCCCAGCATTTT. Its protein is CAWSQGGSNQPQHF.

This clone rates as medium-sized. CDR3 sequence reads: CATSRDTLAGSKTDTQYF. DNA for the CDR3: TGTGCCACCAGCAGAGATACCCTAGCGGGGAGCAAGACAGATACGCAGTATTTT. This chain links TRBV15 with TRBJ2-3; 9 bases map to TRBD2. Germline trimming cut 0 bases from V and 3 bases from J; bases unmatched to any gene: 10. Germline V gene sequence: CDR1 LNHNV, CDR2 YYDKDF (reference sequence). The CDR3 sequence is 18 residues long. Full variable domain (outside the CDR3, taken from reference TRBV15 and TRBJ2-3): DAMVIQNPRYQVTQFGKPVTLSCSQTLNHNVMYWYQQKSSQAPKLLFHYYDKDFNNEADTPDNFQSRRPNTSFCFLDIRSPGLGDTAMYLCATSRDTLAGSKTDTQYFGPGTRLTVL.

This clone appeared a few times. The J gene is TRBJ1-2, the V gene TRBV6-1, with 7 bases fitting TRBD1. After removal of 0 bases from V and 0 bases from J, the junction contained 4 bases not matched to a gene. CDR1 and CDR2 (germline): MNHNS, SASEGT. This CDR3 has 16 residues. The DNA for the CDR3 is TGTGCCAGCAGTGAAGCAAGGGGGCGACCTAACTATGGCTACACCTTC. Its protein is CASSEARGRPNYGYTF.

The chain combines TRBV20-1 with TRBJ2-7; D might be TRBD1 (6 bases). This CDR3 region has 12 residues. The V end lost 8 bases, the J end lost 5 bases, and 16 bases lay between the germline ends. Germline V CDR1 and CDR2: DFQATT, SNEGSKA (reference sequence). The CDR3 reads CSLQGLVNEQYF. The CDR3 coding sequence is TGCAGTCTACAGGGCCTGGTCAACGAGCAGTACTTC.

The chain has TRBV18 and TRBJ2-7; D is undetermined. Between the trimmed V and J ends, which lost 0 bases and 1 base, there was a span of 4 bases. This CDR3 is built from 13 residues. CDR1 is KGHSH, CDR2 LQKENI, per germline. CDR3 bases: TGTGCCAGCTCACCACCAGGGTCCTACGAGCAGTACTTC. This translates into CASSPPGSYEQYF.

This clone was recorded at least ten times. The J gene is TRBJ2-1, the V gene TRBV20-1; the D is unclear. The germline V gene has CDR1 DFQATT and CDR2 SNEGSKA (reference sequence). The CDR3 runs 15 residues. The V gene lost 6 bases and the J gene lost 0 bases, with 15 bases spanning the gap. The CDR3 spells CSAPPAASSYNEQFF. The CDR3 bases are TGCAGTGCACCCCCGGCGGCCAGCTCCTACAATGAGCAGTTCTTC.

In this sample, this clone turned up many times. The chain joins TRBV12-3 or TRBV12-4 to TRBJ2-1, with D tentatively TRBD2 (5 bases). V was clipped by 1 base and J by 4 bases, with 11 bases between them. The CDR3 is 15 residues long. The CDR3 here is CASSLGLALYNEQFF. The CDR3 bases are TGTGCCAGCAGTTTAGGGCTAGCCCTTTACAATGAGCAGTTCTTC.

The chain links TRBV30 to TRBJ1-1, with TRBD1 identical over 8 bases. Germline CDR1 reads GTSNPN; CDR2 reads SVGIG (reference sequence). V lost 1 base to trimming and J lost 7 bases; unmatched junction nucleotides: 5. CDR3 size: 13 residues. CDR3 nucleotides: TGTGCCTGGAGTGCAGGGGGCGCAGGTGAAGCTTTCTTT. Its translation is CAWSAGGAGEAFF.

Within the sample, this clone is medium-sized. The junction departs from germline at one end; a sequencing error may be responsible. This chain's CDR3 is CSGQITDTQYF. The CDR3 nucleotides are TGTTCGGGACAGATCACAGATACGCAGTATTTT. The chain uses TRBV20-1 and TRBJ2-3, with 7 bases lining up with TRBD1. This CDR3 comprises 11 residues. Germline V gene data show CDR1 as DFQATT and CDR2 as SNEGSKA (reference sequence).

This chain joins TRBV6-5 and TRBJ1-1, with D possibly being TRBD1 (5 bases). CDR3 length equals 15 residues. CDR1 is MNHEY, CDR2 SVGAGI, per germline. Trimming stripped 0 bases from V and 0 bases from J, with 8 bases between. The CDR3 here is CASSYSGGMNTEAFF. CDR3 DNA sequence: TGTGCCAGCAGTTACTCGGGGGGAATGAACACTGAAGCTTTCTTT.

V usage is TRBV4-2 and J usage is TRBJ1-3; no firm D call. The CDR3 loop spans 10 amino acids. The V and J ends lost 8 bases and 1 base respectively, with 0 bases between them. Germline V gene data show CDR1 as LGHNA and CDR2 as YNFKEQ. The CDR3 reads CASSGNTIYF. CDR3 in DNA: TGTGCCAGCTCTGGAAACACCATATATTTT.

By share, this clone counts as medium-sized (0.01 to 0.1%). V gene TRBV6-1 combines with J gene TRBJ2-1; a weak D match, TRBD1 (5 bases). In germline, CDR1 is MNHNS, CDR2 SASEGT. V was pared by 2 bases and J by 3 bases, with 14 bases between. The CDR3 is 16 residues long. Here the CDR3 DNA reads TGTGCCAGCAGTGAATATAAGGGGCTACTCTACAATGAGCAGTTCTTC. This translates into CASSEYKGLLYNEQFF.

This clone is labeled as medium-sized (0.01 to 0.1%). The J gene is TRBJ2-7, the V gene TRBV6-6, with D uncertain. Trimming removed 0 bases at V and 3 bases at J, with 12 bases between. The CDR3 sequence is 15 residues long. Germline lookup yields CDR1 MNHNY and CDR2 SVGAGI (reference sequence). CDR3 nucleotides: TGTGCCAGCAGTTACTCGAACCAGGCCAACTACGAGCAGTACTTC. This encodes CASSYSNQANYEQYF.

This clone has a count of ten or more. The rearrangement uses TRBV6-1 and TRBJ1-2; 9 positions agree with TRBD1. Germline CDR1 MNHNS, CDR2 SASEGT. The CDR3 is 13 amino acids. V was clipped by 6 bases and J by 4 bases; unmatched bases: 3. CDR3 loop: CASRGQGPYGYTF. Here the CDR3 DNA reads TGTGCCAGCAGGGGACAGGGACCCTATGGCTACACCTTC.

The chain employs TRBV11-3 and TRBJ2-7; D gene unclear. V was cut by 1 base and J by 0 bases, with 7 bases left in between. This CDR3 has 14 residues. Germline V gene data show CDR1 as SGHNT and CDR2 as YENEEA. CDR3 in DNA: TGTGCCAGCAGCTTAGTCAGGAGCTCCTACGAGCAGTACTTC. This codes for CASSLVRSSYEQYF.

The genes are TRBV24-1 and TRBJ2-1; no clear D gene. The V end was cut by 9 bases, the J end by 7 bases, with 9 bases between. Germline-derived CDR1 and CDR2 are KGHDR and SFDVKD. The length of the CDR3 is 11 residues. The CDR3 loop is CATHTPNEQFF. The CDR3 nucleotides read TGTGCCACCCATACACCAAATGAGCAGTTCTTC.

At least ten counts were recorded for this clone. A much more abundant neighbour one base away suggests this may be a read error. The J gene is TRBJ1-1, the V gene TRBV7-3; weak D call: TRBD1 (5 bases). The length of the CDR3 is 16 residues. Germline CDR1 is SGHTA and CDR2 is FQGTGA. The ends were cut back, 4 bases at V and 4 bases at J, with 19 bases in the middle. As DNA, the CDR3 is TGTGCCAGCAGCTCCGGACATGGCTACATGAGCACTGAAGCTTTCTTT. This codes for CASSSGHGYMSTEAFF.

This clone was seen ten or more times. This could be a read error, since a much larger clone is one nucleotide away. The V and J genes are TRBV5-1 and TRBJ1-5, with 9 bases fitting TRBD1. Trimming at V came to 4 bases and at J to 6 bases, leaving 5 bases not matched to a gene. Germline CDR1 is SGHRS and CDR2 is YFSETQ. The CDR3 is made up of 14 amino acids. The CDR3 nucleotides read TGCGCCAGCAGCGTGGACAGGGGCAGTCAGCCCCAGCATTTT. This codes for CASSVDRGSQPQHF.

This clone has only one observation. The chain has TRBV20-1 and TRBJ2-7; D possibly corresponds to TRBD2 (6 bases). In germline, CDR1 is DFQATT, CDR2 SNEGSKA (reference sequence). V lost 2 bases to trimming and J lost 4 bases, with 12 bases between them. This CDR3 is 13 amino acids long. The CDR3 DNA follows: TGCAGTGCTAGACCTAGCGCGGGGTACGAGCAGTACTTC. Its translation is CSARPSAGYEQYF.

By proportion, this clone is medium-sized (0.01 to 0.1%). The junction departs from the called germline gene at one end, perhaps through a read error. The chain combines TRBV6-1 with TRBJ1-3; D not certain. The germline gives CDR1 MNHNS, CDR2 SASEGT. The CDR3 is made up of 16 amino acids. The CDR3 DNA reads as TGTGCCAGCAGTGACCACTACACTGGCTCTGGGAACACCATATATTTT. Translating it yields CASSDHYTGSGNTIYF.

In its sample, this clone was seen many times. CDR3 sequence reads: CASSLQGGGYGEKLFF. CDR3 coding DNA: TGTGCCAGCAGTCTACAGGGGGGTGGTTACGGTGAAAAACTGTTTTTT. The chain uses TRBV6-2 or TRBV6-3 and TRBJ1-4, with 8 positions matching TRBD1. Per the germline V gene, CDR1 is MNHEY and CDR2 is SVGEGT. The ends lost 5 bases at V and 7 bases at J; junction bases unmatched: 12. The CDR3 covers 16 residues.

This chain links TRBV6-1 with TRBJ2-1, with D uncertain. From germline, CDR1 is MNHNS and CDR2 SASEGT. The germline V and J ends were trimmed by 0 bases and 6 bases, with 6 bases remaining between them. This CDR3 is 13 amino acids long. CDR3 in DNA: TGTGCCAGCAGTGAAGCGCTCGGCAATGAGCAGTTCTTC. It is translated as CASSEALGNEQFF.

The table lists this clone with a few counts. The chain employs TRBV10-1 and TRBJ2-2; a possible D gene is TRBD2 (5 bases). The V and J ends lost 8 bases and 3 bases respectively, with 10 bases between them. This CDR3 spans 13 amino acids. CDR1 is WNHNN, CDR2 SYGVQD, per germline (reference sequence). The chain's CDR3 is CASSPGYTGELFF. The CDR3 bases are TGCGCCAGCTCTCCGGGATACACCGGGGAGCTGTTTTTT.

The chain joins TRBV28 to TRBJ2-2; 11 positions agree with TRBD2. The V gene's germline CDR1 is MDHEN and CDR2 SYDVKM. The CDR3 contains 16 residues. Germline trimming cut 6 bases from V and 2 bases from J; bases unmatched to any gene: 5. The CDR3 DNA sequence: TGTGCCAGCAGCCCACTAGCGGGAGACAACACCGGGGAGCTGTTTTTT. This translates into CASSPLAGDNTGELFF.